The text below deals with one TCR beta chain. The antigen is undetermined. The data stem from a study of radiotherapy plus CTLA-4 blockade in lung cancer. Background on the study: Objective response rate was roughly 19%; disease control rate, 25% to 35%.

The protocol was immunoSEQ multiplex PCR, while the TCRdb copy is restricted to in-frame clones and leaves out a portion. The data hold some 12,000 clones, with roughly four fifths observed a single time. Study results and limitations: Reportedly, early blood T cell clone dynamics best predicted response, with interferon-beta. Radiotherapy with ipilimumab was followed by blood expansion of tumor-derived clones.

This CDR3 comprises 15 residues. Germline V CDR1 and CDR2: MNHEY, SVGAGI. The germline V and J ends were trimmed by 9 bases and 0 bases, with 14 bases remaining between them. This TCR came from a human donor with non-small cell lung cancer that progressed on radiotherapy plus ipilimumab. The chain combines TRBV6-5 with TRBJ1-4; D is undetermined. The sample was peripheral blood, taken from a patient treated with radiotherapy plus ipilimumab. CDR3 protein: CASRMDGATNEKLFF. CDR3 bases: TGTGCCAGTAGGATGGACGGTGCAACTAATGAAAAACTGTTTTTT.